Listed here is a single TCR delta chain. Antigen: not known. A junction end diverges from the germline sequence, so it may reflect a read error. Other DNA variants within this sample encode the same CDR3. The data belong to a study of human gamma delta and Vdelta1 T cells. The CDR3 has 17 amino acids. In germline, CDR1 is TSWWSYY, CDR2 QGS. TCRdb ran CATT on the PCR reads. In the table there are roughly 7,000 delta-chain clones, about 40% of which are singletons. The gene calls are TRDV1 and TRDJ1; the D gene could be TRDD2 or TRDD3 (5 bases each). Sequencing was done on a sample of Vdelta1 gamma-delta T cells from blood grown in culture (DOT cells). The TCR originated in a human donor in good health. In nucleotides, the CDR3 is TGTGCCCTTGGGGTTCCTCCCCGGGGGCCTCACACCGATAAACTCATCTTT. It codes for CALGVPPRGPHTDKLIF.